The 9 T cell receptor beta chains below come from one sample, sequenced in a study of vaccination and CD4 T cells after COVID-19. The Oncomine TCR Beta short-read assay generated sequence data from the DNA of cultured CD4+ T cells. TCRdb independently ran MiXCR on the PCR reads; one entry per CDR3 protein. The repertoire has 8,500 to 13,000 distinct CDR3 sequences, around 46% of them found once; the top ten carry 20% to 25%. Treatment indicated: 10-day PBMC culture with coronavirus spike peptide pools or control peptides (ViraFEST assay). Their cognate antigens are unknown. Material: CD4+ T cells from blood, cultured in vitro. The receptors were sampled from a human donor who had recovered from COVID-19.

The chain uses TRBV7-2 and TRBJ2-7; 9 bases align to TRBD1. After removal of 10 bases from V and 4 bases from J, the junction contained 8 bases not matched to a gene. Germline loops: CDR1 SGHTA, CDR2 FQGNSA. CDR3 length: 13 amino acids. The CDR3 sequence: CATNTGGKYEQYF. The DNA for the CDR3 is TGTGCCACCAACACAGGGGGCAAGTACGAGCAGTACTTC.

This clonotype occurred a few times. The chain employs TRBV6-8 and TRBJ1-1; 7 bases align to TRBD1. CDR1 is MNHGY and CDR2 is SAAAGT in the germline V gene. V dropped 2 bases and J dropped 5; count of bases not matched to a gene: 20. The CDR3 totals 19 residues. In DNA form, the CDR3 reads TGTGCCAGCAGTTACCACGTTTTGGGACAGCTAAAGGTGGGGACTGAAGCTTTCTTT. Translating gives CASSYHVLGQLKVGTEAFF.

This clonotype was detected only a few times. V is TRBV11-3 and J is TRBJ1-2; 10 nucleotides agree with TRBD1. After removal of 6 bases from V and 7 bases from J, the junction contained 8 bases not matched to a gene. The CDR3 has 14 amino acids. The germline CDR1 and CDR2 sequences are SGHNT and YENEEA. CDR3 residues: CASSTGTGDFGYTF. The CDR3 bases are TGTGCCAGCAGTACCGGGACAGGGGACTTTGGCTACACCTTC.

This clonotype was observed a handful of times. The CDR3 region has the DNA TGTGCCAGCAGTGAAGCGACTAGCGGGGGGGCCGGAACCAAAAACATTCAGTACTTC. Protein sequence: CASSEATSGGAGTKNIQYF. The rearrangement links TRBV6-1 to TRBJ2-4; 14 bases agree with TRBD2. This CDR3 comprises 19 residues. V lost 0 bases and J lost 2; bases outside the gene matches: 6. Germline-derived CDR1 and CDR2 are MNHNS and SASEGT.

The chain joins TRBV4-2 to TRBJ2-4, with 8 bases lining up with TRBD2. V trimming: 2 bases; J trimming: 8 bases; junction bases outside the gene matches: 11. This CDR3 is 16 amino acids long. Germline CDR1 is LGHNA and CDR2 is YNFKEQ. The CDR3 region has the DNA TGTGCCAGCAGCCAACCTCAGGTAGCGGGGAGCTACATTCAGTACTTC. Its translation: CASSQPQVAGSYIQYF.

This clonotype was observed a handful of times. The rearrangement uses TRBV7-8 and TRBJ2-3; unclear D gene. CDR1 is SGHVS and CDR2 is FQNEAQ in the germline V gene. Trimming shortened V by 8 bases and J by 6 bases, and 12 bases separated the two germline ends. The CDR3 has 12 amino acids. The CDR3 here is CASGPDGDTQYF. The CDR3 DNA is TGTGCCAGCGGCCCCGACGGGGATACGCAGTATTTT.

The rearrangement joins TRBV20-1 to TRBJ1-2; 7 bases are shared with TRBD1. With V trimmed by 2 bases and J by 4 bases, 7 bases remained unmatched. The CDR3 contains 14 residues. Germline values: CDR1 DFQATT, CDR2 SNEGSKA (reference sequence). CDR3 coding DNA: TGCAGTGCTAGAATTGAACAGGGGCCCTATGGCTACACCTTC. Protein sequence: CSARIEQGPYGYTF.

V and J are TRBV11-2 and TRBJ1-1; the D gene is possibly TRBD1 (5 bases). Germline V gene sequence: CDR1 SGHAT, CDR2 FQNNGV. This CDR3 spans 16 amino acids. With 5 bases removed from V and 1 base from J, the gap between germline ends came to 17 bases. CDR3 coding DNA: TGTGCCAGCAGCCTCCGGGGGAGCACCCAGAACACTGAAGCTTTCTTT. Amino acids: CASSLRGSTQNTEAFF.

Only a few counts were recorded for this clonotype. For the CDR3, the DNA is TGTGCCAGCAGCTTAGGAGGGGGTCCTAATTCACCCCTCCACTTT. Translating gives CASSLGGGPNSPLHF. This sequence joins TRBV7-2 and TRBJ1-6; maybe TRBD1 (6 bases). This CDR3 contains 15 residues. Trimming removed 1 base from V and 6 bases from J, with 10 bases in between. Germline V gene sequence: CDR1 SGHTA, CDR2 FQGNSA.